The 24 T cell receptor beta chains presented below share a single source sample, sequenced in a study of shared clonotypes between healthy human individuals. Assay used: immunoSEQ multiplex PCR; TCRdb lists only in-frame clones, some missing. The sample has about 2.4 million clones, 93% seen once; the top ten hold roughly 0.39%. Sequencing was done on a sample of naive CD4+ T cells from PBMCs. Subset defined: CD45RA+ positively selected. The receptor source for this set is a man between 18 and 29 years old in good health. Some clones in this sample may be carry-over from other donors' samples.

On this clone: The junction departs from germline at one end; a sequencing error may be responsible. The chain joins TRBV5-1 to TRBJ1-4; D unclear. This CDR3 is built from 16 residues. Germline CDR1 is SGHRS and CDR2 is YFSETQ. This CDR3 is CASSYVDGGDNEQLFF. The CDR3 region has the DNA TGCGCCAGCAGCTACGTAGACGGCGGAGATAATGAACAACTGTTTTTT.

The J gene is TRBJ2-7, the V gene TRBV6-1; 7 bases fit TRBD1. The CDR3 extends over 17 amino acids. Per the germline V gene, CDR1 is MNHNS and CDR2 is SASEGT. V was pared by 4 bases and J by 3 bases, with 15 bases of the junction left unmatched. Written as DNA, the CDR3 is TGTGCCAGCAGTGGACTATCCGGGACAGAGGGGTTCTACGAGCAGTACTTC. This translates into CASSGLSGTEGFYEQYF.

The rearrangement links TRBV6-5 to TRBJ1-2; 8 bases line up with TRBD1. Trimming cost V 4 bases and J 7 bases; bases outside gene matches: 5. Germline CDR1 and CDR2: MNHEY and SVGAGI. CDR3 length equals 13 residues. CDR3 region: CASSSGQGPGYTF. In DNA, the CDR3 is TGTGCCAGCAGTTCCGGACAGGGACCTGGCTACACCTTC.

This chain uses TRBV29-1 with TRBJ2-5, with no clear D. The CDR3 consists of 12 residues. Trimming cost V 8 bases and J 1 base, with 11 bases left between them. Per germline, CDR1 SQVTM and CDR2 ANQGSEA. CDR3 sequence: CSFSGAQETQYF. The DNA for the CDR3 is TGCAGCTTCTCGGGCGCCCAAGAGACCCAGTACTTC.

The rearrangement links TRBV11-2 to TRBJ1-2; tentatively, D is TRBD1 (6 bases). CDR1 and CDR2 (germline): SGHAT, FQNNGV. V lost 5 bases to trimming and J lost 6 bases, with 19 bases between them. The CDR3 runs 15 residues. The CDR3 reads CASSLGAGTTDGYTF. CDR3 DNA sequence: TGTGCCAGCAGCCTAGGGGCAGGGACAACAGATGGCTACACCTTC.

The rearrangement joins TRBV28 to TRBJ2-5, with 11 bases matching TRBD2. The trim removed 5 bases at V and 5 bases at J, leaving 7 bases unmatched. Germline V gives CDR1 MDHEN, CDR2 SYDVKM. This CDR3 is built from 15 residues. CDR3 DNA: TGTGCCAGCAGTACCTTGACTAGCGGGAAGGAGACCCAGTACTTC. Translating it yields CASSTLTSGKETQYF.

A remark on this clone: This specimen includes other DNA sequences encoding the same CDR3. The CDR3 DNA reads as TGTGCCAGCAGCTTCCCGAACACTGAAGCTTTCTTT. This encodes CASSFPNTEAFF. J is TRBJ1-1 and V is TRBV5-6; D is unclear. Between the trimmed V and J ends, which lost 2 bases and 1 base, there was a span of 3 bases. The germline CDR1 and CDR2 sequences are SGHDT and YYEEEE. The CDR3 runs 12 residues.

The chain carries TRBV5-1 and TRBJ1-1, with a weak D call TRBD1 (5 bases). V lost 4 bases, J lost 0 bases, and 13 bases lay in between. The germline gives CDR1 SGHRS, CDR2 YFSETQ. CDR3 length: 15 residues. The CDR3 loop reads CASSRGLLVNTEAFF. The DNA for the CDR3 is TGCGCCAGCAGCAGGGGATTACTAGTGAACACTGAAGCTTTCTTT.

This rearrangement joins TRBV5-1 to TRBJ1-4; possibly TRBD1 for D (5 bases). This CDR3 is built from 14 residues. V was clipped by 4 bases and J by 5 bases, with 12 bases between them. Germline CDR1 reads SGHRS; CDR2 reads YFSETQ. The CDR3 DNA reads as TGCGCCAGCAGCCCGGGACTGCAAAATGAAAAACTGTTTTTT. It translates to CASSPGLQNEKLFF.

The chain couples TRBV28 to TRBJ2-5, with TRBD1 as a possible D gene (7 bases). Trimming took 8 bases from V and 2 from J, leaving 18 bases between them. CDR3 length: 15 residues. From germline, CDR1 is MDHEN and CDR2 SYDVKM. The DNA for the CDR3 is TGTGCCAGCGTTACAAGGAGGGGGCCTCAAGAGACCCAGTACTTC. Translating it yields CASVTRRGPQETQYF. Supplemented by reference TRBV28 and TRBJ2-5, the full variable domain reads DVKVTQSSRYLVKRTGEKVFLECVQDMDHENMFWYRQDPGLGLRLIYFSYDVKMKEKGDIPEGYSVSREKKERFSLILESASTNQTSMYLCASVTRRGPQETQYFGPGTRLLVL.

V and J are TRBV7-3 and TRBJ2-1; 8 bases fit TRBD1. The germline V gene encodes CDR1 SGHTA and CDR2 FQGTGA. This CDR3 region has 16 residues. V was pared by 3 bases and J by 4 bases, with 8 bases of the junction left unmatched. The CDR3 DNA reads as TGTGCCAGCAGCTTCTCCGGGACAGGAAGTTACAATGAGCAGTTCTTC. Protein product: CASSFSGTGSYNEQFF.

V and J are TRBV28 and TRBJ1-2; no firm D call. CDR1 and CDR2 (germline): MDHEN, SYDVKM. This CDR3 has 12 amino acids. V lost 3 bases to trimming and J lost 8 bases, with 10 bases between them. The CDR3 coding sequence is TGTGCCAGCAGTTTTACGGTGCAGGGCTACACCTTC. Its translation: CASSFTVQGYTF.

The gene calls are TRBV13 and TRBJ2-7, with 7 bases fitting TRBD2. V was clipped by 5 bases and J by 2 bases; unmatched bases: 6. Germline V gene lookup returns CDR1 PRHDT and CDR2 FYEKMQ (reference sequence). The CDR3 totals 14 residues. CDR3 coding DNA: TGTGCCAGCAGCCCTCCTAGCGGACCCTACGAGCAGTACTTC. Translated, it gives CASSPPSGPYEQYF.

The chain employs TRBV19 and TRBJ1-1, with D uncertain. This CDR3 contains 15 residues. Per the germline V gene, CDR1 is LNHDA and CDR2 is SQIVND (reference sequence). Trimming took 5 bases from V and 1 from J, leaving 14 bases between them. The CDR3 DNA sequence: TGTGCCAGTAGTGTTGTGGGCCGGACGAACACTGAAGCTTTCTTT. Translated: CASSVVGRTNTEAFF. The whole variable domain, remainder taken from reference TRBV19 and TRBJ1-1, is DGGITQSPKYLFRKEGQNVTLSCEQNLNHDAMYWYRQDPGQGLRLIYYSQIVNDFQKGDIAEGYSVSREKKESFPLTVTSAQKNPTAFYLCASSVVGRTNTEAFFGQGTRLTVV.

The chain joins TRBV11-2 to TRBJ2-3; D is perhaps TRBD2 (6 bases). The CDR3 spans 15 residues. V was clipped by 2 bases and J by 6 bases, with 15 bases between them. Germline V lookup: CDR1 SGHAT, CDR2 FQNNGV. CDR3 in DNA: TGTGCCAGCAGCTTAATCCGCGGGAAGGGCGATACGCAGTATTTT. Residues: CASSLIRGKGDTQYF.

A remark on this clone: The sample has other DNA sequences that encode this CDR3 too. The chain uses TRBV5-1 and TRBJ2-5, with TRBD1 matching 9 bases. The CDR3 loop spans 15 amino acids. The ends lost 4 bases at V and 5 bases at J; junction bases unmatched: 9. Looked up from germline, CDR1 is SGHRS and CDR2 is YFSETQ. CDR3 in amino acids: CASSPRTGGGETQYF. The DNA of the CDR3 is TGCGCCAGCAGCCCCAGAACAGGGGGCGGGGAGACCCAGTACTTC. Looking up the rest from reference TRBV5-1 and TRBJ2-5 gives the full variable domain: KAGVTQTPRYLIKTRGQQVTLSCSPISGHRSVSWYQQTPGQGLQFLFEYFSETQRNKGNFPGRFSGRQFSNSRSEMNVSTLELGDSALYLCASSPRTGGGETQYFGPGTRLLVL.

V gene TRBV28 combines with J gene TRBJ2-1, with 10 bases matching TRBD2. Germline CDR1 is MDHEN and CDR2 is SYDVKM. The J segment lost 4 bases and the V segment lost 3 bases, leaving 6 bases of the junction unmatched. The CDR3 spans 16 residues. In nucleotides, the CDR3 is TGTGCCAGCAGTTTTCAGCTAGCGGGAGTATACAATGAGCAGTTCTTC. It encodes CASSFQLAGVYNEQFF. Full variable domain (missing parts from reference TRBV28 and TRBJ2-1): DVKVTQSSRYLVKRTGEKVFLECVQDMDHENMFWYRQDPGLGLRLIYFSYDVKMKEKGDIPEGYSVSREKKERFSLILESASTNQTSMYLCASSFQLAGVYNEQFFGPGTRLTVL.

V and J are TRBV5-1 and TRBJ2-1, with a weak D call TRBD2 (6 bases). Trimming removed 4 bases from V and 8 bases from J, with 16 bases in between. Per the germline V gene, CDR1 is SGHRS and CDR2 is YFSETQ. The CDR3 runs 14 residues. For the CDR3, the DNA is TGCGCCAGCAGCCCGGGACTCCCCTCCGATGAGCAGTTCTTC. Translation gives CASSPGLPSDEQFF.

The genes are TRBV9 and TRBJ2-7, with D perhaps matching TRBD2 (6 bases). Germline CDR1 and CDR2: SGDLS and YYNGEE. The CDR3 totals 14 residues. Trimming removed 0 bases at V and 3 bases at J, with 10 bases between. The CDR3 nucleotides read TGTGCCAGCAGCGTAGGACGGGAGTACTACGAGCAGTACTTC. It specifies CASSVGREYYEQYF.

This chain uses TRBV6-5 with TRBJ2-2; D not resolved. Trimming cost V 4 bases and J 6 bases, with 15 bases left between them. The CDR3 contains 15 residues. Per germline, CDR1 MNHEY and CDR2 SVGAGI. The CDR3 bases are TGTGCCAGCAGTTCAGAGGAAGGAAAGGCCGGGGAGCTGTTTTTT. Translated, it gives CASSSEEGKAGELFF.

The gene calls are TRBV29-1 and TRBJ2-4; D perhaps matches TRBD2 (6 bases). The CDR3 covers 16 residues. Germline CDR1 SQVTM, CDR2 ANQGSEA. Deletions cut 4 bases from V and 3 bases from J, with 19 bases between. The CDR3 region is CSVAPRRALDKNIQYF. As DNA, the CDR3 is TGCAGCGTTGCTCCTCGGAGGGCCTTGGACAAAAACATTCAGTACTTC. The variable domain in full, with the rest retrieved from reference TRBV29-1 and TRBJ2-4, is SAVISQKPSRDICQRGTSLTIQCQVDSQVTMMFWYRQQPGQSLTLIATANQGSEATYESGFVIDKFPISRPNLTFSTLTVSNMSPEDSSIYLCSVAPRRALDKNIQYFGAGTRLSVL.

The chain couples TRBV4-3 to TRBJ2-2; 9 bases are shared with TRBD2. CDR3 size: 16 residues. The germline V gene encodes CDR1 LGHNA and CDR2 YSLEER. V dropped 1 base and J dropped 8; count of bases not matched to a gene: 8. This chain's CDR3 is CASSQVRPSGTGELFF. CDR3 coding DNA: TGCGCCAGCAGCCAAGTTCGGCCTAGCGGGACTGGGGAGCTGTTTTTT.

The chain joins TRBV7-3 to TRBJ2-3; TRBD2 matches at 7 bases. V dropped 7 bases and J dropped 1; count of bases not matched to a gene: 8. The CDR3 contains 15 residues. Per germline, CDR1 SGHTA and CDR2 FQGTGA. This chain's CDR3 is CASTRGRDGTDTQYF. The CDR3 coding sequence is TGTGCCAGCACCCGAGGGAGGGATGGCACAGATACGCAGTATTTT.

This clone appeared once. CDR3 bases: TGTGCCAGCAGCAAAGCGCGGACTAGTCCCTACGAGCAGTACTTC. Its protein product is CASSKARTSPYEQYF. The chain recombines TRBV6-6 with TRBJ2-7; 7 nucleotides match TRBD2. After removal of 6 bases from V and 2 bases from J, the junction contained 10 bases not matched to a gene. Germline lookup yields CDR1 MNHNY and CDR2 SVGAGI (reference sequence). The CDR3 totals 15 residues.